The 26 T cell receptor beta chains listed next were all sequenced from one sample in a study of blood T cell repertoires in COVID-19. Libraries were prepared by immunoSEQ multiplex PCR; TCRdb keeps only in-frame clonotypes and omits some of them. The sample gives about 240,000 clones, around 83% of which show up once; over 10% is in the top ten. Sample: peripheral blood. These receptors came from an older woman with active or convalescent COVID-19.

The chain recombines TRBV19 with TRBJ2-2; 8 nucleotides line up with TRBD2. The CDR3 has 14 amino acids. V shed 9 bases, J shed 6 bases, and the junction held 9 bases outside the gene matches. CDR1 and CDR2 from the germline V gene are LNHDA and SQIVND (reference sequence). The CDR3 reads CASVGGALAGELFF. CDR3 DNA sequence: TGTGCCAGCGTCGGGGGGGCCTTGGCCGGGGAGCTGTTTTTT.

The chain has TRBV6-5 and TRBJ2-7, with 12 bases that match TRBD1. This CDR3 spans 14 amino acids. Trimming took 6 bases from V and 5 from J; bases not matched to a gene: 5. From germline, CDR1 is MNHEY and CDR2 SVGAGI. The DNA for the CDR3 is TGTGCCAGCAGACCCGGGACAGGGGGCCACGAGCAGTACTTC. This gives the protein CASRPGTGGHEQYF.

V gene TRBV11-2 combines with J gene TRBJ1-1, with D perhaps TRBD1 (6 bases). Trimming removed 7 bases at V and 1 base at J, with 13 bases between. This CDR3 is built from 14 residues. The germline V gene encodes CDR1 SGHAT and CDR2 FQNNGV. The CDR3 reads CASKKGGSNTEAFF. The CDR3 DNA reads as TGTGCCAGCAAAAAGGGGGGGTCGAACACTGAAGCTTTCTTT.

As DNA, the CDR3 is TGTGCCAGTAGTATTAGGTCGATGGGGGGAGAGACCCAGTACTTC. This translates into CASSIRSMGGETQYF. The chain joins TRBV19 to TRBJ2-5; tentatively, D is TRBD2 (6 bases). V lost 3 bases, J lost 4 bases, and 15 bases lay in between. The V gene's germline CDR1 is LNHDA and CDR2 SQIVND (reference sequence). The CDR3 loop spans 15 amino acids.

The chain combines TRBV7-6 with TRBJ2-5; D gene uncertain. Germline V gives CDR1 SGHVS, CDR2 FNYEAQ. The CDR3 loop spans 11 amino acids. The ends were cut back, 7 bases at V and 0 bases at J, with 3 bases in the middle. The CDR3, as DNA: TGTGCCAGCACTTACCAAGAGACCCAGTACTTC. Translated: CASTYQETQYF.

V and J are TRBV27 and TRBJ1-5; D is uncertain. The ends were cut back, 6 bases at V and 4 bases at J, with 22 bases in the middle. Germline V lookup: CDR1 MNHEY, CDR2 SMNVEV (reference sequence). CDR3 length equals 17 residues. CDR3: CASSPYHLTTGNQPQHF. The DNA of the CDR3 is TGTGCCAGCAGCCCCTACCACCTTACAACGGGGAATCAGCCCCAGCATTTT.

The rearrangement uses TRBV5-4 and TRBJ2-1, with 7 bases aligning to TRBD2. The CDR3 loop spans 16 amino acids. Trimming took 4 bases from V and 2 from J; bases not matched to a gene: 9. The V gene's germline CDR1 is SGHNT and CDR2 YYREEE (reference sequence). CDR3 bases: TGTGCCAGCAGCCCCCCCGGGACTAAGACCTACAATGAGCAGTTCTTC. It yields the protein CASSPPGTKTYNEQFF.

The CDR3 loop is CASSQDLSGYQPQHF. CDR3 DNA sequence: TGCGCCAGCAGCCAAGATCTGTCAGGGTATCAGCCCCAGCATTTT. V usage is TRBV4-1 and J usage is TRBJ1-5; D is possibly TRBD1 (5 bases). CDR1 is MGHRA, CDR2 YSYEKL, per germline. The CDR3 totals 15 residues. The V gene lost 0 bases and the J gene lost 5 bases, with 11 bases spanning the gap.

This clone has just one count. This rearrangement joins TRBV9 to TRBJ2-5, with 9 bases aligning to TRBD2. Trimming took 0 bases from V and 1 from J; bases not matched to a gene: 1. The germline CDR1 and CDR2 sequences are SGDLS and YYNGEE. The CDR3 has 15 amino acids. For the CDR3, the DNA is TGTGCCAGCAGCGTAGGGACTAGCGTCCAAGAGACCCAGTACTTC. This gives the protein CASSVGTSVQETQYF.

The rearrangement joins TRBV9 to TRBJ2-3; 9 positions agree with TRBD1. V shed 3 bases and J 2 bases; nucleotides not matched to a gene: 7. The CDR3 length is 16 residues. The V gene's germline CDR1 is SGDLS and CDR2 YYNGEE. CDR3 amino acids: CASSALTGGITDTQYF. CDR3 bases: TGTGCCAGCAGCGCTCTGACAGGGGGGATCACAGATACGCAGTATTTT.

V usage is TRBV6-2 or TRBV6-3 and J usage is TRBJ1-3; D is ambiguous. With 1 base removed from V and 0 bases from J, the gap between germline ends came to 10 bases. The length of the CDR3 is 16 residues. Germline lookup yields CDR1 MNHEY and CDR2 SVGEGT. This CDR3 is CASSYWSGYSGNTIYF. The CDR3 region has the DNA TGTGCCAGCAGTTACTGGAGCGGGTACTCTGGAAACACCATATATTTT.

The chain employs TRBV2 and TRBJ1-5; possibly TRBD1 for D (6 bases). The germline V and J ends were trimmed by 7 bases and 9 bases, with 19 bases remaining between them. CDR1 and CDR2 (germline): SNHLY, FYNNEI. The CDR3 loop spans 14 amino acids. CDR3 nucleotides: TGTGCCAGCAACCAAACCCCGGGGGGCCGGCCCCAGCATTTT. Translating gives CASNQTPGGRPQHF.

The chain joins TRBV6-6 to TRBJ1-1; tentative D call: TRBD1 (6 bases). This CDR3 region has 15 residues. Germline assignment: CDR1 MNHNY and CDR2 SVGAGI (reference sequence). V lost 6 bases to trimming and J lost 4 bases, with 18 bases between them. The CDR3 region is CASSPGQGTATEAFF. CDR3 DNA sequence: TGTGCCAGCAGCCCGGGGCAGGGGACGGCCACTGAAGCTTTCTTT.

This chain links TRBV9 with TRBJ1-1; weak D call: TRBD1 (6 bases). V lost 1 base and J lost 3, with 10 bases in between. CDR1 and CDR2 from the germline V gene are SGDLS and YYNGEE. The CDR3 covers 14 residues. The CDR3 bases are TGTGCCAGCAGCGTAACAGGGCGCCACACTGAAGCTTTCTTT. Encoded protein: CASSVTGRHTEAFF.

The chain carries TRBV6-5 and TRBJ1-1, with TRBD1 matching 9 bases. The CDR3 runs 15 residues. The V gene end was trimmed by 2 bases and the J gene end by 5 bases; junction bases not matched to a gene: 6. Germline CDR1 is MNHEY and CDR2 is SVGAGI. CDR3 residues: CASSYGVQGATEAFF. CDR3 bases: TGTGCCAGCAGTTACGGAGTACAGGGGGCGACTGAAGCTTTCTTT.

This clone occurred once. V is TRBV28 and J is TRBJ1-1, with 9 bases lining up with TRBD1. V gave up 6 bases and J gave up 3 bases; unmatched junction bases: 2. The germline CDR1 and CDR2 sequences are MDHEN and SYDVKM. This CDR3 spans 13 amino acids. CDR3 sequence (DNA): TGTGCCAGCAGAAGGACAGGGGACACTGAAGCTTTCTTT. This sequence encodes CASRRTGDTEAFF.

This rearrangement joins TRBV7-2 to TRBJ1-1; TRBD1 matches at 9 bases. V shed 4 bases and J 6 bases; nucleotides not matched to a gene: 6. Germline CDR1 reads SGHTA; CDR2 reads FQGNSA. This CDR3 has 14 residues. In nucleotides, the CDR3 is TGTGCCAGCAGCTCAGGGACAGGGATCCCTGAAGCTTTCTTT. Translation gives CASSSGTGIPEAFF.

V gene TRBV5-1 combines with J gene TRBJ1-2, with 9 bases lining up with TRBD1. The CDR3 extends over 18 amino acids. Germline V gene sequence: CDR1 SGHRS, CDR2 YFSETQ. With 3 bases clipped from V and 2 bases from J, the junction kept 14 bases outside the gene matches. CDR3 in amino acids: CASSSEIQQGAPNYGYTF. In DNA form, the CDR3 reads TGCGCCAGCAGCTCGGAAATTCAACAGGGGGCCCCAAACTATGGCTACACCTTC.

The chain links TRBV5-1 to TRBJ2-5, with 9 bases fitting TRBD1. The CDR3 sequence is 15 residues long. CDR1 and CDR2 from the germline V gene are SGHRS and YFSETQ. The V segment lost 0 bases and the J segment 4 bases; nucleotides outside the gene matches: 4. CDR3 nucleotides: TGCGCCAGCAGCTTGGACAGGGGGCGCAGAGAGACCCAGTACTTC. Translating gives CASSLDRGRRETQYF. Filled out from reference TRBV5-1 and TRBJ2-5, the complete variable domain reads KAGVTQTPRYLIKTRGQQVTLSCSPISGHRSVSWYQQTPGQGLQFLFEYFSETQRNKGNFPGRFSGRQFSNSRSEMNVSTLELGDSALYLCASSLDRGRRETQYFGPGTRLLVL.

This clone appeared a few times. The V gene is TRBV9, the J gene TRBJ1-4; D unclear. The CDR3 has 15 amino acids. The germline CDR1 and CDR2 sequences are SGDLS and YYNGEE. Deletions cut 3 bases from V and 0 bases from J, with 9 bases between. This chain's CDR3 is CASSGGSSTNEKLFF. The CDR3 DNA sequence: TGTGCCAGCAGCGGAGGGAGCTCAACTAATGAAAAACTGTTTTTT.

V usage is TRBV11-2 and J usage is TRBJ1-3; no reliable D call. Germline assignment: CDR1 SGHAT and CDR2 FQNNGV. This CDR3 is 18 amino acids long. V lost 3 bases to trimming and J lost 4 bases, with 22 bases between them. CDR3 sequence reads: CASSFLPRVGGRGNTIYF. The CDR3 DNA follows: TGTGCCAGCAGCTTCCTACCCCGTGTCGGAGGGCGGGGAAACACCATATATTTT. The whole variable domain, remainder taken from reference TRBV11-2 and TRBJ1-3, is EAGVAQSPRYKIIEKRQSVAFWCNPISGHATLYWYQQILGQGPKLLIQFQNNGVVDDSQLPKDRFSAERLKGVDSTLKIQPAKLEDSAVYLCASSFLPRVGGRGNTIYFGEGSWLTVV.

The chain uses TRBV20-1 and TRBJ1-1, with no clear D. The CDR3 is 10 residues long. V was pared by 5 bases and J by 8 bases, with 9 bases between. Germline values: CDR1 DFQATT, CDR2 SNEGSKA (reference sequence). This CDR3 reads CSAETGEAFF. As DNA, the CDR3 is TGCAGTGCTGAGACGGGGGAAGCTTTCTTT.

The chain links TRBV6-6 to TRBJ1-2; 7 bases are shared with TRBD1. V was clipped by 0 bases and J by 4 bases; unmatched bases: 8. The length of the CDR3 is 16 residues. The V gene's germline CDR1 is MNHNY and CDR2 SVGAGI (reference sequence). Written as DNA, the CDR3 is TGTGCCAGCAGTTACTCGGACCCAGGGGGTGGCTATGGCTACACCTTC. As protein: CASSYSDPGGGYGYTF.

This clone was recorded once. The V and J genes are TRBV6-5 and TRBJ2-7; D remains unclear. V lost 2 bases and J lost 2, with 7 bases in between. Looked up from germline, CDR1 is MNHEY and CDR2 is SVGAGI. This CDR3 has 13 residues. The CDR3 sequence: CASSYGATYEQYF. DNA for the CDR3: TGTGCCAGCAGTTACGGAGCTACCTACGAGCAGTACTTC.

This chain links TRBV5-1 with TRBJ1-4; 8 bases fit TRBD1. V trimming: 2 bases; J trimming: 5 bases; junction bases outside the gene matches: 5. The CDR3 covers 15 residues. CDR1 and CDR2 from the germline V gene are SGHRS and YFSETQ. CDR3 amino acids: CASSLPTGGNEKLFF. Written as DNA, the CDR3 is TGCGCCAGCAGCTTACCCACAGGGGGAAATGAAAAACTGTTTTTT.

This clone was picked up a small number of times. The CDR3 DNA reads TGCGCCAGCAGCCATGGGTGGAGGGGAGACAATGAGCAGTTCTTC. This sequence encodes CASSHGWRGDNEQFF. The rearrangement links TRBV4-1 to TRBJ2-1; D possibly corresponds to TRBD2 (6 bases). V lost 3 bases and J lost 5, with 14 bases in between. Per the germline V gene, CDR1 is MGHRA and CDR2 is YSYEKL. The CDR3 runs 15 residues.